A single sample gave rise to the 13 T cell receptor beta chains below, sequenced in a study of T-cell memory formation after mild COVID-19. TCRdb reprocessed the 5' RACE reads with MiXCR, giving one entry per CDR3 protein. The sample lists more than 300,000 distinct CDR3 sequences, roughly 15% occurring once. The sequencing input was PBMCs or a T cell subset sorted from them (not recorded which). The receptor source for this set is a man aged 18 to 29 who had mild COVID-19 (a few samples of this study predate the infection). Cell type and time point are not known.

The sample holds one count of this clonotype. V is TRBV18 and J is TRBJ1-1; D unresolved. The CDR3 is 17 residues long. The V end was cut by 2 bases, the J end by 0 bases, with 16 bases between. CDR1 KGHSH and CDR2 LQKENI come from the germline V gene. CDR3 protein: CASSPSSSYVMNTEAFF. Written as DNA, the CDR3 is TGTGCCAGCTCACCATCCAGTTCCTACGTTATGAACACTGAAGCTTTCTTT.

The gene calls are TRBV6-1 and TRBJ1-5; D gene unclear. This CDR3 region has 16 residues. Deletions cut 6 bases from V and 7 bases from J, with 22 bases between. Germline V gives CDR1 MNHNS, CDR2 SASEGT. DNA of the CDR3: TGTGCCAGCAGGGTAGTGGGCCAGGAACTTAGACAGCCCCAGCATTTT. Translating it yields CASRVVGQELRQPQHF.

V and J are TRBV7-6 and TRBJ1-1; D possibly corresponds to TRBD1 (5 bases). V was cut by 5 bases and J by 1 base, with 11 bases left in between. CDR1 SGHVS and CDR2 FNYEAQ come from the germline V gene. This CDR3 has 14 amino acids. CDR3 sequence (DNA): TGTGCCAGCAGCCAAATGACAGAGAACACTGAAGCTTTCTTT. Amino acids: CASSQMTENTEAFF.

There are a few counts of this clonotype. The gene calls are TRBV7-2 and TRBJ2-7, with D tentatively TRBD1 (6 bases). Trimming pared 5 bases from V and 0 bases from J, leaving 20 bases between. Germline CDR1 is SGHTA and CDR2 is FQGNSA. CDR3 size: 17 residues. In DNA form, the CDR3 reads TGTGCCAGCAGCACCCTCGTGGCAGGGGAGAGCTCCTACGAGCAGTACTTC. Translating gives CASSTLVAGESSYEQYF.

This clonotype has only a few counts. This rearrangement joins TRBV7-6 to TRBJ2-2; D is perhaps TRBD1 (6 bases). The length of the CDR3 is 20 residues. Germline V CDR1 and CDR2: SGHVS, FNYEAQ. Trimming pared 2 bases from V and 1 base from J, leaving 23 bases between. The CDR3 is CASSLPKRTAYQENTGELFF. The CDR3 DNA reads TGTGCCAGCAGCTTACCGAAAAGGACAGCCTACCAGGAGAACACCGGGGAGCTGTTTTTT. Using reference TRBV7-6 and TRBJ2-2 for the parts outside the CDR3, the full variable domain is GAGVSQSPRYKVTKRGQDVALRCDPISGHVSLYWYRQALGQGPEFLTYFNYEAQQDKSGLPNDRFSAERPEGSISTLTIQRTEQRDSAMYRCASSLPKRTAYQENTGELFFGEGSRLTVL.

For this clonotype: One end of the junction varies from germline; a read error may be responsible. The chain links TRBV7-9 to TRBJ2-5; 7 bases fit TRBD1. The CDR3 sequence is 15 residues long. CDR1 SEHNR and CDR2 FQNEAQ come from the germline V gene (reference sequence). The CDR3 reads CASSPPTGRQATQYF. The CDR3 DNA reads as TGTGCCAGCAGCCCCCCGACAGGGCGCCAAGCGACCCAGTACTTC. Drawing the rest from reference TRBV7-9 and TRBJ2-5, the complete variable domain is DTGVSQNPRHKITKRGQNVTFRCDPISEHNRLYWYRQTLGQGPEFLTYFQNEAQLEKSRLLSDRFSAERPKGSFSTLEIQRTEQGDSAMYLCASSPPTGRQATQYFGPGTRLLVL.

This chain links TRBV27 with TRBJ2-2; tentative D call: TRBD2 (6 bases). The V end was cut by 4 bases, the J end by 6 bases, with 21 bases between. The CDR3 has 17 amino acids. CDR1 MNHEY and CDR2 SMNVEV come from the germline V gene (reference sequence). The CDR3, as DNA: TGTGCCAGCAGTTGGGACCGGGACGGGCGGAGGGCCGGGGAGCTGTTTTTT. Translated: CASSWDRDGRRAGELFF.

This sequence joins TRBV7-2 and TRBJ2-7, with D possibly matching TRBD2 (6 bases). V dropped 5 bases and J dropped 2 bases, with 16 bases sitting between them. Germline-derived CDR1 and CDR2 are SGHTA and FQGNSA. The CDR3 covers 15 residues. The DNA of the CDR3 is TGTGCCAGCAGCATACGGGACTCTCGACCCTACGAGCAGTACTTC. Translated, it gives CASSIRDSRPYEQYF. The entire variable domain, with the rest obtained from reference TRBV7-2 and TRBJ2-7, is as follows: GAGVSQSPSNKVTEKGKDVELRCDPISGHTALYWYRQSLGQGLEFLIYFQGNSAPDKSGLPSDRFSAERTGGSVSTLTIQRTQQEDSAVYLCASSIRDSRPYEQYFGPGTRLTVT.

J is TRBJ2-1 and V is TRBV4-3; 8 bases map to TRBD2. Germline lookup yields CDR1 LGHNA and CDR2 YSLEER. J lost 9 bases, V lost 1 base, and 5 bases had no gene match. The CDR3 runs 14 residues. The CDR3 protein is CASSQGAGGPEQFF. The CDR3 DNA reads TGCGCCAGCAGCCAAGGGGCGGGAGGTCCTGAGCAGTTCTTC.

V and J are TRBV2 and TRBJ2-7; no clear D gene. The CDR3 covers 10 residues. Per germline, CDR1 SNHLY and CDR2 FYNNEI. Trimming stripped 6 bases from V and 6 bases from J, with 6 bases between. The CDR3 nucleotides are TGTGCCAGCAGAGATCGCGAGCAGTACGTC. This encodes CASRDREQYV.

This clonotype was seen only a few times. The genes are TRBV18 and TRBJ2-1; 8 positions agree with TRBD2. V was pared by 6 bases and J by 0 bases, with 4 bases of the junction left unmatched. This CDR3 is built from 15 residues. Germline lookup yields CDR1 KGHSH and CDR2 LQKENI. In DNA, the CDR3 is TGTGCCAGCTCCCGAGCGGGGGACTCCTACAATGAGCAGTTCTTC. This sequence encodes CASSRAGDSYNEQFF. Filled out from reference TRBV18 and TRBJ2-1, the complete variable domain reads NAGVMQNPRHLVRRRGQEARLRCSPMKGHSHVYWYRQLPEEGLKFMVYLQKENIIDESGMPKERFSAEFPKEGPSILRIQQVVRGDSAAYFCASSRAGDSYNEQFFGPGTRLTVL.

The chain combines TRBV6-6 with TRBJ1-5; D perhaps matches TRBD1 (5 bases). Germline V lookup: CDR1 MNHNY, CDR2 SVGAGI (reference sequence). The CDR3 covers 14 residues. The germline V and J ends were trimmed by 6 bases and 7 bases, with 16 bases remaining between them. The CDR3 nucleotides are TGTGCCAGCAGGAGAGGGAGGGGTGTACAGCCCCAGCATTTT. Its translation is CASRRGRGVQPQHF.

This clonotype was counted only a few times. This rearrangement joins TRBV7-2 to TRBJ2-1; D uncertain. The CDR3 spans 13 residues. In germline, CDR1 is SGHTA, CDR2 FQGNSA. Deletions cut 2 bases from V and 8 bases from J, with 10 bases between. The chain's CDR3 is CASSLIAGDEQFF. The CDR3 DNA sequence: TGTGCCAGCAGCTTAATAGCTGGGGATGAGCAGTTCTTC.